Listed below are T cell receptor beta chains from one sample, sequenced in a study of response to subunit inactivated influenza vaccine. One entry per CDR3 protein results from TCRdb running MiXCR on the RT-PCR reads. The sample holds about 500,000 distinct CDR3 sequences, 13% seen once. The material was PBMCs from blood, obtained about 6 weeks after vaccination. Receptors originate from a man aged 50 to 60 who received an inactivated influenza vaccine. Both conserved end residues are part of each CDR3. The D gene is left open where the match is weak.

D gene	J gene	V gene	CDR3 protein
TRBD2	TRBJ2-5	TRBV18	CASSRRGSGGPQETQYF
-	TRBJ2-1	TRBV7-3	CASSPSSFSYNEQFF
-	TRBJ2-5	TRBV5-1	CASTGGGQETQYF
-	TRBJ2-1	TRBV4-2	CASSPPLLYNEQFF
-	TRBJ2-7	TRBV27	CASSKTGEAYEQYF
TRBD1	TRBJ2-3	TRBV10-3	CAISETSGTGVNTDTQYF
TRBD1	TRBJ2-5	TRBV11-2	CASSLGTGGEETQYF
-	TRBJ1-4	TRBV18	CASSPLGGEGEKLFF
TRBD1	TRBJ1-1	TRBV27	CASVQWTGGNTEAFF
-	TRBJ1-5	TRBV25-1	CASSGETQNQPQHF
-	TRBJ1-3	TRBV20-1	CSASSGATSGNTIYF
TRBD2	TRBJ2-5	TRBV20-1	CSAYFPGGGQETQYF
TRBD1	TRBJ2-7	TRBV20-1	CSATGQGASTYHYEQYF
-	TRBJ1-2	TRBV4-1	CASSQYRDTNYGYTF
-	TRBJ2-7	TRBV4-3	CASSQDILQGGEQYF
-	TRBJ1-2	TRBV4-1	CASSQDDRGRTYGYTF
TRBD2	TRBJ2-1	TRBV7-7	CASSTLAGGNSYNEQFF
TRBD1	TRBJ1-5	TRBV29-1	CSVEGGTGGQPQHF
-	TRBJ1-3	TRBV18	CASSPPGPEGNTIYF
-	TRBJ1-1	TRBV5-6	CASSFRGTAMNTEAFF
TRBD2	TRBJ2-3	TRBV20-1	CSANRLAGFTDTQYF
-	TRBJ1-4	TRBV4-3	CASSQEGRGRGEKLFF
TRBD1	TRBJ1-6	TRBV30	CAWSAGQGSPPLHF
TRBD2	TRBJ2-2	TRBV12-3/TRBV12-4	CASKGLAGRGGELFF